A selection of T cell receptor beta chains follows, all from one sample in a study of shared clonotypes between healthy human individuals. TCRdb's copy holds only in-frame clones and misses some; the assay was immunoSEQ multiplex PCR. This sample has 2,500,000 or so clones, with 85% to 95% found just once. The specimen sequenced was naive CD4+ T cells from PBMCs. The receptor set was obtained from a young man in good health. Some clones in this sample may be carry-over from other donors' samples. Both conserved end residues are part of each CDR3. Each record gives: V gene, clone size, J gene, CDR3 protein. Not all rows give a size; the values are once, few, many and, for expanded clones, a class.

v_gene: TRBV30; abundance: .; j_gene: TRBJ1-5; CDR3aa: CAWSVRGVSNQPQHF
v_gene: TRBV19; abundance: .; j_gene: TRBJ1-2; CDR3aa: CASRAGVGFGGYTF
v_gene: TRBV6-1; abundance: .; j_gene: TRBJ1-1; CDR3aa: CASSEAAAMDTEAFF
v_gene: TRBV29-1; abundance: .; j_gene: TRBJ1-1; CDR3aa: CSVQTAEAFF
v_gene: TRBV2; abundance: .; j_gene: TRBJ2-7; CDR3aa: CASSKQDYEQYF
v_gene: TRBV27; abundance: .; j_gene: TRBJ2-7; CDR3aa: CASSWGSYEQYF
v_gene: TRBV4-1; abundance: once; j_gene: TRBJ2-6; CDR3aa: CASSQEGRSSGANVLTF
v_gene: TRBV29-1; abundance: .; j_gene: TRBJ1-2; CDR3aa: CSAGGAYGYTF
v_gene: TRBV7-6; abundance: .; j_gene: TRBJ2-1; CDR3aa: CASSLLSLPSYNEQFF
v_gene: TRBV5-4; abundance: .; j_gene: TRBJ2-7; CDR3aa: CASSFSGGDFGEQYF